These T cell receptor beta chains were read from a single sample in a study of regulatory T cells in long-lasting Graves disease. MiXCR, applied by TCRdb to the multiplex PCR reads, yields one record per CDR3 protein. Of around 480,000 distinct CDR3 sequences in the sample, about 17% were seen once. This sample also belongs to another study, concerning T cells in Graves' hyperthyroidism and ophthalmopathy.

Source: peripheral blood mononuclear cells (PBMCs), taken at new diagnosis, from a patient treated with antithyroid drugs. Source of these receptors: a man aged 40-49 years with Graves disease. Each CDR3 is given with its conserved first and last residue. The D gene is left open where the match is weak. Clone size is stated in some rows and not others, as once, few, many or a class when expanded.

abundance: many
j_gene: TRBJ2-7
v_gene: TRBV20-1
d_gene: .
CDR3aa: CSAQTLRQVLYEQYF
CDR3nt: TGCAGTGCCCAGACGTTACGACAGGTCCTCTACGAGCAGTACTTC

abundance: .
j_gene: TRBJ1-3
v_gene: TRBV19
d_gene: .
CDR3aa: CASAIPGNTIYF
CDR3nt: TGTGCCAGTGCAATCCCAGGAAACACCATATATTTT

abundance: many
j_gene: TRBJ1-5
v_gene: TRBV30
d_gene: .
CDR3aa: CAWSVTSWGASNQPQHF
CDR3nt: TGTGCCTGGAGCGTTACCTCCTGGGGCGCGAGCAATCAGCCCCAGCATTTT

abundance: many
j_gene: TRBJ2-2
v_gene: TRBV6-8
d_gene: .
CDR3aa: CASSATANTGELFF
CDR3nt: TGTGCCAGCAGTGCGACAGCGAACACCGGGGAGCTGTTTTTT

abundance: many
j_gene: TRBJ2-4
v_gene: TRBV27
d_gene: TRBD1
CDR3aa: CASSLSGTGSIQYF
CDR3nt: TGTGCCAGCAGTTTATCCGGGACAGGGTCCATTCAGTACTTC

abundance: .
j_gene: TRBJ2-5
v_gene: TRBV20-1
d_gene: TRBD2
CDR3aa: CSARGTSGQETQYF
CDR3nt: TGCAGTGCTCGAGGGACTAGCGGCCAAGAGACCCAGTACTTC

abundance: many
j_gene: TRBJ2-7
v_gene: TRBV20-1
d_gene: .
CDR3aa: CSAGLLGEQYF
CDR3nt: TGCAGCGCGGGACTCTTGGGCGAGCAGTACTTC

abundance: many
j_gene: TRBJ1-1
v_gene: TRBV5-1
d_gene: .
CDR3aa: CASSLFDPGNTEAFF
CDR3nt: TGCGCCAGCAGCTTGTTCGACCCTGGGAACACTGAAGCTTTCTTT

abundance: many
j_gene: TRBJ2-7
v_gene: TRBV28
d_gene: TRBD2
CDR3aa: CASSPGGGPIYEQYF
CDR3nt: TGTGCCAGCAGCCCGGGGGGGGGGCCCATCTACGAGCAGTACTTC

abundance: many
j_gene: TRBJ1-1
v_gene: TRBV6-1
d_gene: .
CDR3aa: CASRRTDDTEAFF
CDR3nt: TGTGCCAGCAGGAGGACAGACGACACTGAAGCTTTCTTT

abundance: many
j_gene: TRBJ2-3
v_gene: TRBV9
d_gene: TRBD2
CDR3aa: CASSAGTSGITDTQYF
CDR3nt: TGTGCCAGCAGCGCAGGGACTAGCGGCATAACAGATACGCAGTATTTT

abundance: many
j_gene: TRBJ1-1
v_gene: TRBV2
d_gene: .
CDR3aa: CASLGDGRRITEAFF
CDR3nt: TGTGCCAGCCTCGGGGATGGGCGGAGGATCACTGAAGCTTTCTTT

abundance: many
j_gene: TRBJ1-5
v_gene: TRBV2
d_gene: .
CDR3aa: CASSEDSYSNQPQHF
CDR3nt: TGTGCCAGCAGCGAAGACAGTTATAGCAATCAGCCCCAGCATTTT

abundance: few
j_gene: TRBJ1-6
v_gene: TRBV28
d_gene: TRBD1
CDR3aa: CASTPRTGMNSPLHF
CDR3nt: TGTGCCAGCACTCCCAGGACAGGGATGAATTCACCCCTCCACTTT

abundance: many
j_gene: TRBJ2-3
v_gene: TRBV5-1
d_gene: .
CDR3aa: CASSIPTDTQYF
CDR3nt: TGCGCCAGCAGCATCCCCACAGATACGCAGTATTTT

abundance: few
j_gene: TRBJ1-1
v_gene: TRBV2
d_gene: .
CDR3aa: CASRSIRWDTEAFF
CDR3nt: TGTGCCAGCAGGTCAATCCGCTGGGACACTGAAGCTTTCTTT

abundance: many
j_gene: TRBJ1-1
v_gene: TRBV10-3
d_gene: .
CDR3aa: CAISGVGRTEAFF
CDR3nt: TGTGCCATCAGTGGAGTGGGTCGGACTGAAGCTTTCTTT

abundance: few
j_gene: TRBJ1-3
v_gene: TRBV7-2
d_gene: .
CDR3aa: CASSLNGGQGNTIYF
CDR3nt: TGTGCCAGCAGCTTAAACGGGGGCCAAGGAAACACCATATATTTT

abundance: many
j_gene: TRBJ2-7
v_gene: TRBV5-5
d_gene: TRBD2
CDR3aa: CASSSDGGGTYEQYF
CDR3nt: TGTGCCAGCAGCTCTGATGGGGGGGGTACCTACGAGCAGTACTTC

abundance: many
j_gene: TRBJ2-7
v_gene: TRBV28
d_gene: TRBD1
CDR3aa: CASSLYLDRTSYEQYF
CDR3nt: TGTGCCAGCAGTTTATATCTGGACAGGACTTCCTACGAGCAGTACTTC

abundance: many
j_gene: TRBJ1-1
v_gene: TRBV7-2
d_gene: TRBD1
CDR3aa: CASSLLGQGAEAFF
CDR3nt: TGTGCCAGCAGCTTACTGGGTCAGGGGGCTGAAGCTTTCTTT

abundance: .
j_gene: TRBJ1-2
v_gene: TRBV9
d_gene: .
CDR3aa: CASSVAVRGEYGYTF
CDR3nt: TGTGCCAGCAGCGTAGCTGTCAGGGGTGAATATGGCTACACCTTC

abundance: .
j_gene: TRBJ2-3
v_gene: TRBV12-3/TRBV12-4
d_gene: .
CDR3aa: CASEPSAETQYF
CDR3nt: TGTGCCAGCGAACCCTCAGCCGAGACGCAGTATTTT

abundance: few
j_gene: TRBJ2-3
v_gene: TRBV20-1
d_gene: .
CDR3aa: CSAPAEGARADTQYF
CDR3nt: TGCAGTGCCCCCGCCGAGGGAGCGAGGGCAGATACGCAGTATTTT

abundance: many
j_gene: TRBJ1-5
v_gene: TRBV3-1
d_gene: .
CDR3aa: CASSQGNQPQHF
CDR3nt: TGTGCCAGCAGCCAGGGGAACCAGCCCCAGCATTTT

abundance: few
j_gene: TRBJ2-1
v_gene: TRBV7-9
d_gene: .
CDR3aa: CASSLGGGRQEQFF
CDR3nt: TGTGCCAGCAGCTTAGGAGGCGGCCGCCAGGAGCAGTTCTTC

abundance: many
j_gene: TRBJ2-7
v_gene: TRBV6-2/TRBV6-3
d_gene: TRBD2
CDR3aa: CASRNTSPGLAVYEQYF
CDR3nt: TGTGCCAGCAGAAACACCTCACCGGGACTAGCGGTCTACGAGCAGTACTTC

abundance: many
j_gene: TRBJ2-7
v_gene: TRBV3-1
d_gene: TRBD2
CDR3aa: CASRQSGRFSYEQYF
CDR3nt: TGTGCCAGCAGACAAAGCGGGAGGTTCTCCTACGAGCAGTACTTC

abundance: .
j_gene: TRBJ2-5
v_gene: TRBV6-1
d_gene: .
CDR3aa: CASRSRGSGTQYF
CDR3nt: TGTGCCAGCAGATCCCGGGGGTCGGGGACCCAGTACTTC

abundance: few
j_gene: TRBJ2-1
v_gene: TRBV7-3
d_gene: TRBD2
CDR3aa: CASSLDLAGGYYEQFF
CDR3nt: TGTGCCAGCAGCTTAGATCTAGCGGGAGGGTACTATGAGCAGTTCTTC

abundance: many
j_gene: TRBJ1-1
v_gene: TRBV5-1
d_gene: .
CDR3aa: CASSAQVGLNTEAFF
CDR3nt: TGCGCCAGCAGTGCCCAGGTCGGCCTGAACACTGAAGCTTTCTTT

abundance: many
j_gene: TRBJ2-5
v_gene: TRBV11-2
d_gene: .
CDR3aa: CASSGGHQKETQYF
CDR3nt: TGTGCCAGCAGCGGGGGACACCAGAAAGAGACCCAGTACTTC

abundance: .
j_gene: TRBJ1-5
v_gene: TRBV4-1
d_gene: .
CDR3aa: CASSQEGSRASAAISPQHF
CDR3nt: TGCGCCAGCAGCCAAGAGGGGAGCAGGGCGTCCGCAGCAATCAGCCCCCAGCATTTT

abundance: .
j_gene: TRBJ2-7
v_gene: TRBV28
d_gene: TRBD2
CDR3aa: CASSPQEGTSGAYEQYF
CDR3nt: TGTGCCAGCAGTCCTCAGGAGGGGACTAGCGGAGCCTACGAGCAGTACTTC

abundance: .
j_gene: TRBJ2-5
v_gene: TRBV20-1
d_gene: TRBD2
CDR3aa: CSAKTLAGNQETQYF
CDR3nt: TGCAGTGCAAAAACTCTAGCGGGCAATCAAGAGACCCAGTACTTC

abundance: .
j_gene: TRBJ2-6
v_gene: TRBV2
d_gene: TRBD1
CDR3aa: CASSAGDRLTGGANVLTF
CDR3nt: TGTGCCAGCAGTGCGGGGGACAGGCTAACGGGAGGGGCCAACGTCCTGACTTTC

abundance: .
j_gene: TRBJ2-4
v_gene: TRBV12-3/TRBV12-4
d_gene: .
CDR3aa: CASSLFGGENIQYF
CDR3nt: TGTGCCAGCAGTTTATTCGGTGGGGAAAACATTCAGTACTTC

abundance: few
j_gene: TRBJ1-3
v_gene: TRBV7-9
d_gene: TRBD1
CDR3aa: CASSAGQGRAIYF
CDR3nt: TGTGCCAGCAGTGCGGGACAGGGACGCGCCATATATTTT

abundance: many
j_gene: TRBJ2-7
v_gene: TRBV7-3
d_gene: .
CDR3aa: CASSLKPVSYEQYF
CDR3nt: TGTGCCAGCAGCTTAAAACCAGTATCCTACGAGCAGTACTTC

abundance: .
j_gene: TRBJ1-1
v_gene: TRBV5-1
d_gene: TRBD1
CDR3aa: CASSGQGAWGEAFF
CDR3nt: TGCGCCAGCAGCGGCCAGGGGGCGTGGGGTGAAGCTTTCTTT

abundance: .
j_gene: TRBJ1-1
v_gene: TRBV19
d_gene: .
CDR3aa: CASSKAGAEAFF
CDR3nt: TGTGCCAGTAGTAAGGCAGGGGCTGAAGCTTTCTTT

abundance: .
j_gene: TRBJ2-1
v_gene: TRBV5-1
d_gene: TRBD2
CDR3aa: CASSFFAGGSYNEQFF
CDR3nt: TGTGCCAGCAGCTTTTTTGCGGGAGGGTCCTACAATGAGCAGTTCTTC

abundance: few
j_gene: TRBJ1-5
v_gene: TRBV20-1
d_gene: .
CDR3aa: CSAIHRGSNQPQHF
CDR3nt: TGCAGTGCCATACACCGGGGCAGCAATCAGCCCCAGCATTTT

abundance: many
j_gene: TRBJ1-1
v_gene: TRBV5-5
d_gene: TRBD1
CDR3aa: CASSFDGTGVLWGTEAFF
CDR3nt: TGTGCCAGCAGCTTCGACGGGACAGGGGTCCTATGGGGCACTGAAGCTTTCTTT

abundance: many
j_gene: TRBJ2-7
v_gene: TRBV5-1
d_gene: TRBD2
CDR3aa: CASGESGGINEQYF
CDR3nt: TGCGCCAGCGGCGAGTCGGGGGGTATCAACGAGCAGTACTTC

abundance: .
j_gene: TRBJ1-2
v_gene: TRBV29-1
d_gene: TRBD1
CDR3aa: CSVAGGPYGYTF
CDR3nt: TGCAGCGTCGCAGGGGGCCCCTATGGCTACACCTTC

abundance: .
j_gene: TRBJ1-6
v_gene: TRBV20-1
d_gene: .
CDR3aa: CSARPGTDNSPLHF
CDR3nt: TGCAGTGCTAGGCCCGGGACGGATAATTCACCCCTCCACTTT

abundance: many
j_gene: TRBJ1-1
v_gene: TRBV20-1
d_gene: .
CDR3aa: CSASKDFGAEAFF
CDR3nt: TGCAGTGCTAGTAAGGACTTCGGGGCTGAAGCTTTCTTT

abundance: many
j_gene: TRBJ2-1
v_gene: TRBV28
d_gene: .
CDR3aa: CASSFGGYNEQFF
CDR3nt: TGTGCCAGCAGTTTTGGGGGTTACAATGAGCAGTTCTTC

abundance: .
j_gene: TRBJ2-1
v_gene: TRBV19
d_gene: .
CDR3aa: CASNYGDSYNEQFF
CDR3nt: TGTGCCAGTAACTACGGAGATTCCTACAATGAGCAGTTCTTC

abundance: many
j_gene: TRBJ2-2
v_gene: TRBV6-1
d_gene: .
CDR3aa: CASSRPSITSPTGELFF
CDR3nt: TGTGCCAGCAGTCGCCCCAGTATCACATCTCCCACCGGGGAGCTGTTTTTT

abundance: many
j_gene: TRBJ1-4
v_gene: TRBV28
d_gene: .
CDR3aa: CASSLWREVANEKLFF
CDR3nt: TGTGCCAGCAGTTTGTGGAGGGAGGTGGCTAATGAAAAACTGTTTTTT

abundance: .
j_gene: TRBJ1-1
v_gene: TRBV7-8
d_gene: .
CDR3aa: CASSSHIWGAFF
CDR3nt: TGTGCCAGCAGCTCTCACATATGGGGAGCTTTCTTT

abundance: many
j_gene: TRBJ2-1
v_gene: TRBV12-5
d_gene: TRBD1
CDR3aa: CASGRDRVDNEQFF
CDR3nt: TGTGCTAGTGGCCGGGACAGGGTCGACAATGAGCAGTTCTTC

abundance: many
j_gene: TRBJ2-5
v_gene: TRBV5-1
d_gene: TRBD2
CDR3aa: CASSPRTGGRETQYF
CDR3nt: TGCGCCAGCAGTCCCCGGACGGGAGGCCGAGAGACCCAGTACTTC

abundance: many
j_gene: TRBJ2-3
v_gene: TRBV20-1
d_gene: TRBD2
CDR3aa: CSAGTGTSGASTDTQYF
CDR3nt: TGCAGTGCCGGGACCGGGACTAGCGGGGCTAGCACAGATACGCAGTATTTT

abundance: few
j_gene: TRBJ2-2
v_gene: TRBV12-3/TRBV12-4
d_gene: .
CDR3aa: CASRRASENTGELFF
CDR3nt: TGTGCCAGCAGAAGGGCTAGCGAGAACACCGGGGAGCTGTTTTTT